This T cell receptor beta chain is drawn from a study of graft-versus-host responses after intestinal transplantation. Study overall: As for transplant type, recipients had multivisceral, liver-intestinal, or isolated intestinal grafts. Every transplant recipient was induced with anti-thymocyte globulin, then maintained on tacrolimus and steroids for two to three years. Study-wide results and limits: Some GvH clones were seen earlier in gut or blood, suggesting intestinal origin. Levels of circulating GvH clones at their peak were associated with early post-transplant HvG declines.

From germline, CDR1 is MNHNS and CDR2 SASEGT. The CDR3 length is 11 residues. Deletions cut 5 bases from V and 15 bases from J, with 14 bases between. Method: immunoSEQ multiplex PCR; TCRdb's copy keeps in-frame clones and lacks some. The sample carries approximately 85,000 clones, more than 85% recorded once. On this clone itself: Its specificity is unknown.

This TCR derives from a human donor who was the organ donor for an intestinal transplant. The specimen was unstimulated CD8+ T cells sorted from spleen or lymph node cells, collected before transplant. V gene TRBV6-1 combines with J gene TRBJ2-1; no reliable D call. The CDR3 nucleotides are TGTGCCAGCAGTCTTAAGCAAGATCGGTTCTTC. Translation: CASSLKQDRFF.